This T cell receptor (beta chain) was retrieved from a study of CD8+CD57+ T cells in acquired aplastic anemia. Those patients picked for sequencing had displayed CD8+CD57+ cell expansion on flow cytometry. According to the study, genomic DNA was the template for TCR beta VDJ and CDR3 profiling. TCRdb itself ran the reads through MiXCR, one entry per CDR3 protein. Of about 190,000 distinct CDR3 sequences in the sample, around 47% were seen once. In this sample, this clonotype turned up a few times. This TCR was recovered from a human donor with aplastic anemia. Sequencing input: sorted CD4+, CD8+, or CD8+CD57+ T cells (not recorded which) from PBMCs.

CDR3 region: CASSDGSYEQYF. The CDR3 DNA is TGCGCCAGCAGTGATGGCTCCTACGAGCAGTACTTC. The rearrangement joins TRBV10-2 to TRBJ2-7, with D unresolved. CDR1 is WSHSY and CDR2 is SAAADI in the germline V gene. V lost 3 bases and J 0 bases, leaving 3 bases between the germline ends. This CDR3 region has 12 residues.